This T cell receptor beta chain stems from a study of blood T cell repertoires in COVID-19. Study as a whole: Some COVID-19 samples were acute and others convalescent; all came from the United States, Italy and Spain. T cells, B-cell-depleted T cells, or PBMCs supplied cDNA or gDNA.

The V gene lost 6 bases and the J gene lost 0 bases, with 9 bases spanning the gap. In germline, CDR1 is SQVTM, CDR2 ANQGSEA. CDR3 length: 13 residues. How the authors handled the data: From reference gene primer amplification, estimates of nucleated cell counts were derived. The assay was immunoSEQ multiplex PCR, and TCRdb's table has in-frame clones only and misses some. Clonal size and the V and J genes are those of that table, whereas D and trimming came from the DNA. The sample gives 95,000 to 100,000 clones, 70% to 90% of which show up once; roughly 10% is in the top ten. Input material: peripheral blood. The receptor's source is a woman aged 30 to 39 with acute or convalescent COVID-19. The chain links TRBV29-1 to TRBJ1-5; tentative D call: TRBD1 (6 bases). The CDR3 bases are TGCAGCGTCCAGGGGAATAGCAATCAGCCCCAGCATTTT. This codes for CSVQGNSNQPQHF.